This passage covers 15 T cell receptor beta chains from one sample sequenced in a study of identical twins. TCRdb passed the 5' RACE reads through MiXCR, listing each CDR3 protein once. The sample records 550,000 to 700,000 distinct CDR3 sequences, approximately 21% being singletons. These same records also appear under a second study, on T cells expressing NK-cell markers.

The material sequenced was PBMCs. The receptor source for this set is a woman in her late teens or twenties in good health.

Ten or more counts support this clonotype. V is TRBV6-1 and J is TRBJ1-5, with unresolved D. Per the germline V gene, CDR1 is MNHNS and CDR2 is SASEGT. CDR3 length: 14 amino acids. Trimming shortened V by 6 bases and J by 1 base, and 10 bases separated the two germline ends. For the CDR3, the DNA is TGTGCCAGCAGCGTCGGGATCAGCAATCAGCCCCAGCATTTT. Residues: CASSVGISNQPQHF.

This clonotype turned up a few times. The chain uses TRBV6-5 and TRBJ2-7, with 7 positions matching TRBD2. The V segment lost 2 bases and the J segment 6 bases; nucleotides outside the gene matches: 7. The CDR3 sequence is 14 residues long. Germline-derived CDR1 and CDR2 are MNHEY and SVGAGI. The CDR3 DNA sequence: TGTGCCAGCAGTTACGAGGGAGGGCTCGGCGAGCAGTACTTC. Its protein is CASSYEGGLGEQYF.

This clonotype was recorded a few times. This sequence joins TRBV7-2 and TRBJ2-1, with D perhaps TRBD2 (6 bases). CDR1 and CDR2 from the germline V gene are SGHTA and FQGNSA. The CDR3 extends over 15 amino acids. V shed 2 bases and J shed 9 bases, with 17 bases lying between them. CDR3 DNA sequence: TGTGCCAGCAGCTTATCGGTCGGGAGAGGGACTGAGCAGTTCTTC. It is translated as CASSLSVGRGTEQFF.

The rearrangement uses TRBV12-3 or TRBV12-4 and TRBJ2-2; TRBD1 matches 9 bases. V shed 3 bases and J 4 bases; nucleotides not matched to a gene: 6. CDR3 length equals 16 residues. The CDR3 nucleotides are TGTGCCAGCAGTTTTACAGGGGGCGTCGGCACCGGGGAGCTGTTTTTT. It specifies CASSFTGGVGTGELFF.

This clonotype was observed a few times. The chain carries TRBV6-1 and TRBJ2-7; D not certain. This CDR3 spans 15 amino acids. With 6 bases removed from V and 0 bases from J, the gap between germline ends came to 15 bases. The germline V gene encodes CDR1 MNHNS and CDR2 SASEGT. The chain's CDR3 is CASSRSAGASYEQYF. CDR3 DNA: TGTGCCAGCAGCCGCTCCGCAGGAGCCTCCTACGAGCAGTACTTC.

The genes are TRBV14 and TRBJ2-1; TRBD2 agrees at 8 bases. V lost 5 bases and J lost 0; bases outside the gene matches: 9. The CDR3 is made up of 17 amino acids. In germline, CDR1 is SGHDN, CDR2 FVKESK. In DNA, the CDR3 is TGTGCCAGCAGCATCGGGGGGGGATTTAGCTCCTACAATGAGCAGTTCTTC. Translation gives CASSIGGGFSSYNEQFF.

This clonotype has a handful of counts. The rearrangement links TRBV7-9 to TRBJ2-1; tentative D call: TRBD2 (5 bases). V was clipped by 6 bases and J by 6 bases, with 18 bases between them. The CDR3 is 15 residues long. CDR1 SEHNR and CDR2 FQNEAQ come from the germline V gene (reference sequence). The CDR3 region has the DNA TGTGCCAGCAGTTCCGCGGGTATAGGAGGCAATGAGCAGTTCTTC. Translated, it gives CASSSAGIGGNEQFF.

The genes are TRBV7-8 and TRBJ2-3, with TRBD2 matching 9 bases. Trimming removed 6 bases from V and 4 bases from J; junction bases left unmatched: 8. This CDR3 has 15 amino acids. The germline V gene has CDR1 SGHVS and CDR2 FQNEAQ. CDR3 region: CASRFSGGLPDTQYF. The CDR3 region has the DNA TGTGCCAGCAGGTTCAGCGGGGGGTTACCAGATACGCAGTATTTT. The entire variable domain, with the rest obtained from reference TRBV7-8 and TRBJ2-3, is as follows: GAGVSQSPRYKVAKRGQDVALRCDPISGHVSLFWYQQALGQGPEFLTYFQNEAQLDKSGLPSDRFFAERPEGSVSTLKIQRTQQEDSAVYLCASRFSGGLPDTQYFGPGTRLTVL.

This clonotype was picked up a small number of times. The chain combines TRBV20-1 with TRBJ2-2, with D possibly being TRBD1 or TRBD2 (5 bases each). The length of the CDR3 is 16 residues. Germline loops: CDR1 DFQATT, CDR2 SNEGSKA (reference sequence). Trimming cost V 0 bases and J 2 bases, with 13 bases left between them. DNA of the CDR3: TGCAGTGCTAGAGAAGTAGGGACCGCCAACACCGGGGAGCTGTTTTTT. Its translation is CSAREVGTANTGELFF.

The sample holds many counts of this clonotype. The chain is built from TRBV29-1 and TRBJ2-1; D is uncertain. CDR3 size: 13 residues. V was shortened by 1 base and J by 7 bases, with 11 bases between the two germline ends. CDR1 SQVTM and CDR2 ANQGSEA come from the germline V gene. The CDR3 sequence: CSVEARVRNEQFF. The CDR3 coding sequence is TGCAGCGTTGAAGCCCGGGTGCGTAATGAGCAGTTCTTC.

In its sample, this clonotype was seen many times. The chain is built from TRBV6-5 and TRBJ2-7; TRBD1 might be the D (6 bases). V was pared by 5 bases and J by 6 bases, with 11 bases between. The length of the CDR3 is 12 residues. From germline, CDR1 is MNHEY and CDR2 SVGAGI. In DNA, the CDR3 is TGTGCCAGCAGTCCCAGGACAGCCGAGCAGTACTTC. Residues: CASSPRTAEQYF.

This clonotype was counted at least ten times. The chain recombines TRBV5-1 with TRBJ1-2; D gene ambiguous. V lost 2 bases to trimming and J lost 1 base, with 9 bases between them. Germline-derived CDR1 and CDR2 are SGHRS and YFSETQ. The CDR3 runs 14 residues. The CDR3 loop reads CASSFTGSNYGYTF. CDR3 nucleotide sequence: TGCGCCAGCAGCTTTACGGGCAGTAACTATGGCTACACCTTC.

The CDR3 sequence is CASSFPEGGGSTDTQYF. The DNA for the CDR3 is TGTGCCAGCAGTTTCCCGGAAGGGGGCGGAAGCACAGATACGCAGTATTTT. V is TRBV13 and J is TRBJ2-3; 7 nucleotides line up with TRBD1. This CDR3 spans 17 amino acids. CDR1 is PRHDT and CDR2 is FYEKMQ in the germline V gene (reference sequence). V lost 6 bases to trimming and J lost 0 bases; unmatched junction nucleotides: 12.

The V call is TRBV7-9, the J call TRBJ1-4; the match to TRBD1 covers 8 bases. Per germline, CDR1 SEHNR and CDR2 FQNEAQ (reference sequence). This CDR3 is 15 amino acids long. V lost 5 bases, J lost 4 bases, and 6 bases stayed unmatched. The CDR3 loop is CASSTGQGYNEKLFF. The CDR3 nucleotides are TGTGCCAGCAGCACCGGACAGGGCTATAATGAAAAACTGTTTTTT. Based on the CDR3 plus reference TRBV7-9 and TRBJ1-4, the full variable domain is DTGVSQNPRHKITKRGQNVTFRCDPISEHNRLYWYRQTLGQGPEFLTYFQNEAQLEKSRLLSDRFSAERPKGSFSTLEIQRTEQGDSAMYLCASSTGQGYNEKLFFGSGTQLSVL.

V gene TRBV10-3 combines with J gene TRBJ2-5; D is possibly TRBD1 or TRBD2 (6 bases each). V was trimmed by 6 bases and J by 5 bases, leaving 25 bases between them. The CDR3 totals 17 residues. Germline lookup yields CDR1 ENHRY and CDR2 SYGVKD. CDR3 DNA sequence: TGTGCCATCAGCTCGAATTCCGGGACGAGGGGGGAGGAGACCCAGTACTTC. Translation gives CAISSNSGTRGEETQYF.